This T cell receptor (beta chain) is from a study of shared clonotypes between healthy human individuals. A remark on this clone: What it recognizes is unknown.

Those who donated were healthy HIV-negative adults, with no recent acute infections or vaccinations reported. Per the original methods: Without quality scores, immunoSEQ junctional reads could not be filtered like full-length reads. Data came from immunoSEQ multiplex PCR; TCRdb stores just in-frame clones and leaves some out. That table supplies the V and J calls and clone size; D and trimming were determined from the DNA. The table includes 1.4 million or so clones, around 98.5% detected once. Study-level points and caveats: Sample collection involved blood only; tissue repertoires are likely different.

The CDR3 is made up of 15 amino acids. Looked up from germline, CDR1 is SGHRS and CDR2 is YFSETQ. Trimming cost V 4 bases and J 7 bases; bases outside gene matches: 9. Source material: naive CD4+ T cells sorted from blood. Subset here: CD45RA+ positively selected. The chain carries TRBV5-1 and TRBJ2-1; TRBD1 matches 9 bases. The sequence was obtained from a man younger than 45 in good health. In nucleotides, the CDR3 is TGCGCCAGCAGCACATATTCCGGGACAGGGAATGAGCAGTTCTTC. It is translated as CASSTYSGTGNEQFF. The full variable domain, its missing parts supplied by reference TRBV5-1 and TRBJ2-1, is KAGVTQTPRYLIKTRGQQVTLSCSPISGHRSVSWYQQTPGQGLQFLFEYFSETQRNKGNFPGRFSGRQFSNSRSEMNVSTLELGDSALYLCASSTYSGTGNEQFFGPGTRLTVL.